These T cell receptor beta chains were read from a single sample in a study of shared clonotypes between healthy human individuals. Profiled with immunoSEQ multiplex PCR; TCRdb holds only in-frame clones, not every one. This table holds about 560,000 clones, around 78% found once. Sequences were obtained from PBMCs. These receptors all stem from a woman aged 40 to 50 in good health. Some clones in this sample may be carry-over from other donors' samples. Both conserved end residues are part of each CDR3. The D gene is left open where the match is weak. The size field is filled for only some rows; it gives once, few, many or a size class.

CAISEGQAYSYEQYF,TGTGCCATCAGTGAGGGACAGGCATACTCCTACGAGCAGTACTTC,NA,TRBD1,TRBJ2-7,TRBV10-3
CASSFRQTYEQYF,TGTGCCAGCAGCTTCAGACAGACCTACGAGCAGTACTTC,NA,NA,TRBJ2-7,TRBV5-6
CASTWASGTREQYF,TGTGCCAGCACGTGGGCTAGCGGGACTCGGGAGCAGTACTTC,NA,TRBD2,TRBJ2-7,TRBV7-2
CASSVRGRVGEKLFF,TGTGCCAGCAGTGTCAGGGGGCGCGTGGGAGAAAAACTGTTTTTT,once,TRBD1,TRBJ1-4,TRBV6-6
CASRNSGQGSPEAFF,TGTGCCAGCAGAAACTCGGGACAGGGGAGCCCTGAAGCTTTCTTT,few,TRBD1,TRBJ1-1,TRBV28
CASSTAGGPYEQYF,TGTGCCAGCTCCACAGCGGGAGGGCCTTACGAGCAGTACTTC,few,TRBD2,TRBJ2-7,TRBV18
CASSLEGAAEAFF,TGTGCCAGCAGCTTAGAGGGGGCGGCTGAAGCTTTCTTT,NA,TRBD1,TRBJ1-1,TRBV7-9
CASRKGSSYNEQFF,TGCGCCAGCAGGAAGGGGAGCTCCTACAATGAGCAGTTCTTC,once,NA,TRBJ2-1,TRBV5-1
CASSFGYEQYF,TGCGCCAGCAGCTTTGGGTACGAGCAGTACTTC,once,NA,TRBJ2-7,TRBV5-1
CASSLSGQGAEAFF,TGTGCCAGCAGCCTTTCCGGACAGGGCGCTGAAGCTTTCTTT,NA,TRBD1,TRBJ1-1,TRBV7-9
CASSLNGLAGGPEQYF,TGTGCCAGCAGCCTTAACGGACTAGCGGGAGGTCCCGAGCAGTACTTC,NA,TRBD2,TRBJ2-7,TRBV11-2
CASASSGKGEQFF,TGTGCCAGCGCTTCTAGCGGGAAAGGAGAGCAGTTCTTC,once,TRBD2,TRBJ2-1,TRBV2
CASSNGGTEAFF,TGTGCCAGCTCAAACGGGGGAACTGAAGCTTTCTTT,NA,NA,TRBJ1-1,TRBV9
CAWSWDRTSGYLAKNIQYF,TGTGCCTGGTCATGGGATCGGACTAGCGGGTACCTAGCCAAAAACATTCAGTACTTC,NA,TRBD2,TRBJ2-4,TRBV30
CASSPPQTYEQYF,TGTGCCAGCAGCCCCCCGCAGACCTACGAGCAGTACTTC,NA,NA,TRBJ2-7,TRBV28
CAWTGSTEAFF,TGTGCCTGGACCGGGAGCACTGAAGCTTTCTTT,few,NA,TRBJ1-1,TRBV30
CSAQRVGGGGETQYF,TGCAGCGCCCAAAGGGTCGGAGGGGGCGGGGAGACCCAGTACTTC,NA,NA,TRBJ2-5,TRBV29-1
CASSGRNSYEQYF,TGTGCCAGCAGCGGACGGAACTCCTACGAGCAGTACTTC,NA,NA,TRBJ2-7,TRBV6-5
CASRDYTDTQYF,TGTGCCAGCAGAGACTACACAGATACGCAGTATTTT,many,NA,TRBJ2-3,TRBV11-2
CASGFFGSPLHF,TGTGCCAGCGGGTTCTTCGGTTCACCCCTCCACTTT,NA,NA,TRBJ1-6,TRBV28
CAISTHGDSGYTF,TGTGCCATCAGTACCCACGGGGACAGCGGGTACACCTTC,NA,TRBD1,TRBJ1-2,TRBV10-3
CAWDDRGGDEQYF,TGTGCCTGGGATGACAGGGGGGGGGACGAGCAGTACTTC,many,TRBD1,TRBJ2-7,TRBV30
CASSVGTSGTYTDTQYF,TGTGCCAGCAGCGTAGGGACTAGCGGGACTTACACAGATACGCAGTATTTT,NA,TRBD2,TRBJ2-3,TRBV9
CASSNTRTGDTDGELFF,TGTGCCAGCTCCAACACTAGGACAGGCGACACGGACGGGGAGCTGTTTTTT,NA,TRBD1,TRBJ2-2,TRBV18
CASSVTGDAGNTIYF,TGTGCCAGCAGCGTAACGGGTGACGCTGGAAACACCATATATTTT,NA,NA,TRBJ1-3,TRBV9
CAWSESRLQPQHF,TGTGCCTGGAGTGAATCAAGACTGCAGCCCCAGCATTTT,few,NA,TRBJ1-5,TRBV30
CASSLRRWSGNTIYF,TGTGCCAGCAGCCTCAGACGGTGGTCTGGAAACACCATATATTTT,NA,NA,TRBJ1-3,TRBV14
CASSLYLRDFAYEQYF,TGTGCCAGCAGTTTATATCTCAGGGACTTCGCCTACGAGCAGTACTTC,NA,NA,TRBJ2-7,TRBV28
CASSETQGAKTQYF,TGCGCCAGCAGCGAAACACAGGGGGCGAAGACCCAGTACTTC,many,TRBD1,TRBJ2-5,TRBV5-1
CASSSLEPNTGELFF,TGTGCCAGCAGCTCCCTCGAACCGAACACCGGGGAGCTGTTTTTT,NA,NA,TRBJ2-2,TRBV7-9
CAWSALGRDQPQHF,TGTGCCTGGAGTGCACTAGGGCGGGATCAGCCCCAGCATTTT,NA,NA,TRBJ1-5,TRBV30
CASSLGGGSDTQYF,TGTGCCAGCAGCTTAGGGGGGGGATCGGATACGCAGTATTTT,NA,TRBD2,TRBJ2-3,TRBV7-2
CASSPQTWGNNEKLFF,TGTGCCAGTAGTCCCCAGACCTGGGGAAATAATGAAAAACTGTTTTTT,NA,NA,TRBJ1-4,TRBV19
CASSEGVSTNEKLFF,TGCGCCAGCAGTGAGGGCGTTTCAACTAATGAAAAACTGTTTTTT,NA,NA,TRBJ1-4,TRBV10-1
CASRTPGQDGGEKLFF,TGTGCCAGCAGGACCCCGGGACAGGATGGGGGGGAAAAACTGTTTTTT,NA,TRBD1,TRBJ1-4,TRBV28
CASTGPYQETQYF,TGTGCCAGCACGGGGCCTTACCAAGAGACCCAGTACTTC,once,NA,TRBJ2-5,TRBV2
CASSLPGPTKNIQYF,TGCGCCAGCAGCCTACCGGGACCAACCAAAAACATTCAGTACTTC,NA,NA,TRBJ2-4,TRBV5-1
CASSLRRTGEETQYF,TGTGCCAGCAGTTTACGGAGGACAGGGGAGGAGACCCAGTACTTC,NA,TRBD1,TRBJ2-5,TRBV28
CASSRLAGDYNEQFF,TGTGCCAGCAGTCGACTAGCGGGAGACTACAATGAGCAGTTCTTC,NA,TRBD2,TRBJ2-1,TRBV6-4
CASSQANLAGGQGDTQYF,TGCGCCAGCAGCCAAGCGAATTTAGCGGGAGGACAGGGAGATACGCAGTATTTT,NA,TRBD2,TRBJ2-3,TRBV4-3
CAWSGGPGDYGYTF,TGTGCCTGGAGTGGTGGCCCTGGGGACTATGGCTACACCTTC,NA,NA,TRBJ1-2,TRBV30
CASSFGQGGEQYF,TGTGCCAGCAGCTTCGGACAGGGAGGCGAGCAGTACTTC,once,TRBD1,TRBJ2-7,TRBV7-3
CASSIGTENTEAFF,TGTGCCAGTAGTATCGGGACAGAGAACACTGAAGCTTTCTTT,NA,TRBD1,TRBJ1-1,TRBV19
CATALAGENGEQYF,TGTGCCACCGCACTAGCGGGAGAGAACGGGGAGCAGTACTTC,NA,TRBD2,TRBJ2-7,TRBV19
CASSGDSFETQYF,TGTGCCAGCAGTGGGGATAGCTTTGAGACCCAGTACTTC,NA,NA,TRBJ2-5,TRBV2
CASSTSLDRGFNEQFF,TGTGCCAGCAGCACATCCTTGGACAGGGGCTTCAATGAGCAGTTCTTC,NA,TRBD1,TRBJ2-1,TRBV11-1